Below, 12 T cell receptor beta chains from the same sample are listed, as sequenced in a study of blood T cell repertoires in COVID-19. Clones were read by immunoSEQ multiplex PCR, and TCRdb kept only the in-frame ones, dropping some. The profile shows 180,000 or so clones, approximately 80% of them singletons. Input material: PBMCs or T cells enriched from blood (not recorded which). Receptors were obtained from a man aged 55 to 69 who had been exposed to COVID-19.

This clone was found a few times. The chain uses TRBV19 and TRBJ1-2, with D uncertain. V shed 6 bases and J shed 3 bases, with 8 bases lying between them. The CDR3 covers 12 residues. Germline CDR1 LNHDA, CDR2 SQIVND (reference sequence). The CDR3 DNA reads TGTGCCAGTAGCCACGGGTACTATGGCTACACCTTC. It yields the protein CASSHGYYGYTF.

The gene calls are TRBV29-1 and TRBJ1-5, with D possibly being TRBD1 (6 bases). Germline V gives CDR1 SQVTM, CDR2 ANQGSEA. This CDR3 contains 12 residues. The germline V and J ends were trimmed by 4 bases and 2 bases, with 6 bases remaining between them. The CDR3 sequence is CSVGQGNQPQHF. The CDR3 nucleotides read TGCAGCGTTGGACAGGGCAATCAGCCCCAGCATTTT. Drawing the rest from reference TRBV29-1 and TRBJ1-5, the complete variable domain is SAVISQKPSRDICQRGTSLTIQCQVDSQVTMMFWYRQQPGQSLTLIATANQGSEATYESGFVIDKFPISRPNLTFSTLTVSNMSPEDSSIYLCSVGQGNQPQHFGDGTRLSIL.

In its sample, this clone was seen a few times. This CDR3 reads CASSWTSGAYNEQFF. CDR3 nucleotides: TGTGCCAGCAGCTGGACTAGCGGAGCTTACAATGAGCAGTTCTTC. V and J are TRBV7-2 and TRBJ2-1; TRBD2 agrees at 10 bases. Germline trimming cut 4 bases from V and 4 bases from J; bases unmatched to any gene: 4. This CDR3 is 15 amino acids long. The germline V gene encodes CDR1 SGHTA and CDR2 FQGNSA.

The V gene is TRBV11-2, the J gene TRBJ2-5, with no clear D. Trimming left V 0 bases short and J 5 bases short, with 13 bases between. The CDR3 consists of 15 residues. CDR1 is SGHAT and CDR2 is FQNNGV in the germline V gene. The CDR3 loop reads CASSLDHSYGETQYF. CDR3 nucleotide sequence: TGTGCCAGCAGCTTAGATCATAGCTACGGGGAGACCCAGTACTTC.

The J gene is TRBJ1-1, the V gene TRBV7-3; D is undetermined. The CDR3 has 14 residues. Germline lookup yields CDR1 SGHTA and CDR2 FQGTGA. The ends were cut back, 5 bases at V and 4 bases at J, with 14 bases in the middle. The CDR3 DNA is TGTGCCAGCAGCGGAAACACGGCAGGCACTGAAGCTTTCTTT. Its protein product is CASSGNTAGTEAFF.

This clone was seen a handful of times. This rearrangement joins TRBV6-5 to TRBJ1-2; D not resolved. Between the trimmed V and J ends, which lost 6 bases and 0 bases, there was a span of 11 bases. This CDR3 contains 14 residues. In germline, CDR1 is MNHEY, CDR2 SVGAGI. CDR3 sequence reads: CASRADGANYGYTF. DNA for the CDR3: TGTGCCAGCAGAGCGGACGGGGCTAACTATGGCTACACCTTC.

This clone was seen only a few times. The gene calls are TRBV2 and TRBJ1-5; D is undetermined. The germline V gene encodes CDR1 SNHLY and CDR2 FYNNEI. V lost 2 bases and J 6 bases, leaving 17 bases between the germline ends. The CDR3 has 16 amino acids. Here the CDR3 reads CASSELGRLARQPQHF. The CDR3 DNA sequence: TGTGCCAGCAGTGAACTGGGGAGACTAGCTCGTCAGCCCCAGCATTTT.

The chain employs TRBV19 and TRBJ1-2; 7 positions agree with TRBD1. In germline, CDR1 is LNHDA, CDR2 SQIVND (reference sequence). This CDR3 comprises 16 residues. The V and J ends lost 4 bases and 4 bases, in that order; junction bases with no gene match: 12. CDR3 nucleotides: TGTGCCAGTAGTAGAGGTCCGGGACAGCTGCTCTATGGCTACACCTTC. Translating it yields CASSRGPGQLLYGYTF. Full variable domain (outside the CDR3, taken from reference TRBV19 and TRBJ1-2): DGGITQSPKYLFRKEGQNVTLSCEQNLNHDAMYWYRQDPGQGLRLIYYSQIVNDFQKGDIAEGYSVSREKKESFPLTVTSAQKNPTAFYLCASSRGPGQLLYGYTFGSGTRLTVV.

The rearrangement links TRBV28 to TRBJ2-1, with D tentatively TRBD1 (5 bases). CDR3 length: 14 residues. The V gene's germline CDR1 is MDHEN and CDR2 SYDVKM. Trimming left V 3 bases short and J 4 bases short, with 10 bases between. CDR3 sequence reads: CASSLQGVYNEQFF. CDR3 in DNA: TGTGCCAGCAGTTTGCAGGGTGTTTACAATGAGCAGTTCTTC.

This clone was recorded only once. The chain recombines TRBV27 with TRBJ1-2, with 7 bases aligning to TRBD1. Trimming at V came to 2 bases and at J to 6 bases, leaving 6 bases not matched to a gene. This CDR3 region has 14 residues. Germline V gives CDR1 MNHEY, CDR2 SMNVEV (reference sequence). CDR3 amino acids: CASSLQEGAHGYTF. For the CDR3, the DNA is TGTGCCAGCAGTTTACAGGAGGGGGCGCATGGCTACACCTTC.

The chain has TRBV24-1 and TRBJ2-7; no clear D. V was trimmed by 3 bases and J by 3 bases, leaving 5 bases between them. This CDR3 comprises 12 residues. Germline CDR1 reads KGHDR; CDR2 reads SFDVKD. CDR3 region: CATSDASYEQYF. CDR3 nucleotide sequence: TGTGCCACCAGTGATGCTAGCTACGAGCAGTACTTC.

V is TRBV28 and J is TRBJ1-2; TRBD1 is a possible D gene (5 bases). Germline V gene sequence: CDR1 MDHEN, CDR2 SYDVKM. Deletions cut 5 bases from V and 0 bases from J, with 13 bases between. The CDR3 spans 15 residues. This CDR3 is CASSVGGLPNYGYTF. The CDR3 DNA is TGTGCCAGCAGTGTGGGGGGACTACCTAACTATGGCTACACCTTC.